This TCR beta chain is drawn from a study of cytomegalovirus exposure and HLA in healthy donors. Germline CDR1 and CDR2: SGHDN and FVKESK. Trimming took 1 base from V and 4 from J; bases not matched to a gene: 3. The CDR3 consists of 15 residues. The donors were members of the approximately 130-subject validation cohort (separate from the approximately 670-subject first cohort). The protocol was immunoSEQ multiplex PCR, while the TCRdb copy is restricted to in-frame clones and leaves out a portion. The sample contains tens of thousands of clones, 85% to 95% of which appear only once. General observations from the study: Some public TCRs appeared in many individuals, while most sequences were rare. More than 150 TCR beta chains were listed as cytomegalovirus-associated.

Concerning this clone: Antigen unknown.

This chain connects TRBV14 to TRBJ2-1; 8 positions match TRBD2. Sequences were obtained from PBMCs. This receptor was taken from a woman aged 18 to 35 in good health and CMV-seronegative. The CDR3 spells CASSQGTSSYNEQFF. The CDR3 region has the DNA TGTGCCAGCAGCCAAGGGACTAGCAGTTACAATGAGCAGTTCTTC.